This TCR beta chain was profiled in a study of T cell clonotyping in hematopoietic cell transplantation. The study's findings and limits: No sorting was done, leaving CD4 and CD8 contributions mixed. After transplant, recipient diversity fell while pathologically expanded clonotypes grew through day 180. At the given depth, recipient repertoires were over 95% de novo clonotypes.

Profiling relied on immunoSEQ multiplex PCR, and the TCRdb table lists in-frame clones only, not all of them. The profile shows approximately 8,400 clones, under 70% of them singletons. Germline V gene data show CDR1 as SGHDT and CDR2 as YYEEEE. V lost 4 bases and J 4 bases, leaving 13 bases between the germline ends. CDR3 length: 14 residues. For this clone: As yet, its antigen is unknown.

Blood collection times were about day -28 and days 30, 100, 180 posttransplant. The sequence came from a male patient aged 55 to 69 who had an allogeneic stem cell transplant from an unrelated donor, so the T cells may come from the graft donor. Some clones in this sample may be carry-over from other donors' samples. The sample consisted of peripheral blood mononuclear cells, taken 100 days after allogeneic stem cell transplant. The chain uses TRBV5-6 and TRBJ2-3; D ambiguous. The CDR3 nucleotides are TGTGCCAGCAGCCCTCATATGGGCGCAGATACGCAGTATTTT. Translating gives CASSPHMGADTQYF.